The 17 T cell receptor beta chains listed next were all sequenced from one sample in a study of beta chain features in type 1 diabetes. The study, taken as a whole, reports: In all four CD4+ subsets, TCRB CDR3 length was significantly, moderately reduced in type 1 diabetes.

The study reverse transcribed the entire isolated RNA, so it sequenced expressed TCRB transcripts. Only in-frame clones appear in the TCRdb table, and some are missing; sequencing was by immunoSEQ multiplex PCR. This table has about 400,000 clones, over 9.5% appearing once. No cognate antigen is known for these TCRs. Sequencing input: naive CD4+ T cells from blood. These receptors all come from a woman aged 18-30 years with type 1 diabetes.

The chain carries TRBV5-4 and TRBJ1-6; 10 bases line up with TRBD1. The J segment lost 9 bases and the V segment lost 0 bases, leaving 3 bases of the junction unmatched. The germline CDR1 and CDR2 sequences are SGHNT and YYREEE (reference sequence). This CDR3 has 15 residues. The CDR3 loop reads CASSLERTGGSPLHF. The CDR3 DNA reads TGTGCCAGCAGCTTGGAAAGGACAGGGGGTTCACCCCTCCACTTT.

DNA for the CDR3: TGTGCCAGCAGCTCAAACAGGGGGCACAATCAGCCCCAGCATTTT. Residues: CASSSNRGHNQPQHF. This chain connects TRBV7-8 to TRBJ1-5; TRBD1 agrees at 9 bases. This CDR3 is 15 amino acids long. Germline V CDR1 and CDR2: SGHVS, FQNEAQ. With V trimmed by 4 bases and J by 3 bases, 4 bases remained unmatched.

The chain carries TRBV5-1 and TRBJ2-3, with 9 bases lining up with TRBD2. The CDR3 has 15 residues. The germline V gene encodes CDR1 SGHRS and CDR2 YFSETQ. V lost 4 bases and J lost 7; bases outside the gene matches: 10. CDR3 sequence (DNA): TGCGCCAGCAGCACGACTAGCGGAACTGTACATACGCAGTATTTT. Translation: CASSTTSGTVHTQYF.

In its sample, this clone was seen a few times. The V call is TRBV6-6, the J call TRBJ2-7; D unclear. The CDR3 spans 12 residues. Germline V gene data show CDR1 as MNHNY and CDR2 as SVGAGI (reference sequence). With 2 bases removed from V and 6 bases from J, the gap between germline ends came to 8 bases. The CDR3 loop is CASSYPGTEQYF. The CDR3 region has the DNA TGTGCCAGCAGTTACCCGGGTACCGAGCAGTACTTC.

This chain joins TRBV9 and TRBJ2-5; 13 bases match TRBD2. The germline CDR1 and CDR2 sequences are SGDLS and YYNGEE. CDR3 size: 12 residues. V trimming: 8 bases; J trimming: 8 bases; junction bases outside the gene matches: 3. Here the CDR3 DNA reads TGTGCCAGGCGGACTAGCGGGGGTACCCAGTACTTC. Translation gives CARRTSGGTQYF.

Of note for this clone: The sample has other DNA sequences that encode this CDR3 too. The chain carries TRBV29-1 and TRBJ2-7, with TRBD1 matching 10 bases. Trimming cost V 6 bases and J 4 bases; bases outside gene matches: 3. CDR3 length: 12 amino acids. From germline, CDR1 is SQVTM and CDR2 ANQGSEA. In DNA, the CDR3 is TGCAGCGTAGGGGACAGGGGATACGAGCAGTACTTC. This codes for CSVGDRGYEQYF.

This chain joins TRBV7-2 and TRBJ2-1; D is uncertain. The germline gives CDR1 SGHTA, CDR2 FQGNSA. This CDR3 contains 12 residues. The V and J ends lost 1 base and 15 bases respectively, with 13 bases between them. The CDR3, as DNA: TGTGCCAGCAGCTTAGATCGGAAAGAGGCGTTCTTC. Translated, it gives CASSLDRKEAFF.

The rearrangement joins TRBV18 to TRBJ1-2, with a possible D match to TRBD1 (5 bases). The V gene lost 6 bases and the J gene lost 10 bases, with 18 bases spanning the gap. Germline V gene data show CDR1 as KGHSH and CDR2 as LQKENI. The CDR3 has 13 residues. The CDR3 DNA sequence: TGTGCCAGCTCTGGGGGGACTCCCTGGGACTACACCTTC. Protein product: CASSGGTPWDYTF.

This clone was counted only a few times. The rearrangement uses TRBV7-9 and TRBJ2-7, with TRBD1 identical over 7 bases. Losses at the gene ends were 5 bases for V and 1 base for J; bases not matched to a gene: 11. This CDR3 comprises 16 residues. Germline V gene lookup returns CDR1 SEHNR and CDR2 FQNEAQ (reference sequence). This chain's CDR3 is CASSRKPGTASYEQYF. The CDR3 bases are TGTGCCAGCAGCCGGAAACCCGGGACAGCGTCCTACGAGCAGTACTTC.

Remarks on this clone: The germline gene is not matched at one end of the junction; a read error may be the cause. The chain is built from TRBV13 and TRBJ1-2; 7 nucleotides agree with TRBD1. There are 15 residues in the CDR3. The germline V gene encodes CDR1 PRHDT and CDR2 FYEKMQ (reference sequence). DNA of the CDR3: TGTGCCAGCAGCCTAGGGCAAGGGGGCGCCTATGGCTACACCTTC. It codes for CASSLGQGGAYGYTF. Variable domain in full (rest from reference TRBV13 and TRBJ1-2): AAGVIQSPRHLIKEKRETATLKCYPIPRHDTVYWYQQGPGQDPQFLISFYEKMQSDKGSIPDRFSAQQFSDYHSELNMSSLELGDSALYFCASSLGQGGAYGYTFGSGTRLTVV.

The V call is TRBV12-5, the J call TRBJ2-1; D possibly corresponds to TRBD2 (5 bases). Germline V gene lookup returns CDR1 LGHNT and CDR2 FRNRAP. This CDR3 has 16 residues. Trimming took off 1 base at V and 9 bases at J, with 19 bases between the two ends. CDR3 amino acids: CASGLATVSVGREQFF. In DNA form, the CDR3 reads TGTGCTAGTGGTTTGGCCACGGTTAGCGTGGGTCGTGAGCAGTTCTTC.

This clone was found a few times. V gene TRBV30 combines with J gene TRBJ1-1, with 7 bases lining up with TRBD1. The germline V gene has CDR1 GTSNPN and CDR2 SVGIG (reference sequence). J gave up 4 bases and V 5 bases, and 7 bases lay outside the gene matches. The CDR3 is 13 residues long. The CDR3 sequence: CAWDLTGLTEAFF. The CDR3 DNA sequence: TGTGCCTGGGACCTGACAGGGCTCACTGAAGCTTTCTTT.

The rearrangement uses TRBV28 and TRBJ2-4; the D gene is possibly TRBD2 (6 bases). The CDR3 totals 13 residues. Germline-derived CDR1 and CDR2 are MDHEN and SYDVKM. The V end lost 10 bases, the J end lost 7 bases, and 17 bases lay between the germline ends. The CDR3 nucleotides read TGTGCCACCGTGGGGCGGGGAGTGAACATTCAGTACTTC. Translated: CATVGRGVNIQYF.

This clone was counted a few times. This chain joins TRBV15 and TRBJ2-5, with 10 nucleotides matching TRBD1. V shed 5 bases and J 2 bases; nucleotides not matched to a gene: 11. Germline CDR1 is LNHNV and CDR2 is YYDKDF (reference sequence). The CDR3 sequence is 17 residues long. The chain's CDR3 is CATSLEWDRGVQETQYF. CDR3 coding DNA: TGTGCCACCAGCCTCGAGTGGGACAGGGGCGTTCAAGAGACCCAGTACTTC.

The chain uses TRBV10-2 and TRBJ2-5, with D unresolved. Germline V CDR1 and CDR2: WSHSY, SAAADI. V lost 0 bases to trimming and J lost 5 bases, with 4 bases between them. This CDR3 region has 12 residues. The chain's CDR3 is CASSESGETQYF. The CDR3 nucleotides read TGCGCCAGCAGTGAGTCCGGGGAGACCCAGTACTTC.

In this sample, this clone turned up a few times. The CDR3 reads CASSFGQSGYTIYF. The CDR3 DNA sequence: TGTGCCAGCAGCTTCGGGCAGAGCGGATACACCATATATTTT. The gene calls are TRBV7-2 and TRBJ1-3; D unclear. The V gene's germline CDR1 is SGHTA and CDR2 FQGNSA. Trimming pared 3 bases from V and 8 bases from J, leaving 14 bases between. The CDR3 consists of 14 residues.

This clone turned up a few times. The chain uses TRBV25-1 and TRBJ2-4, with TRBD2 matching 9 bases. Germline values: CDR1 MGHDK, CDR2 SYGVNS. V lost 7 bases to trimming and J lost 7 bases; unmatched junction nucleotides: 11. The CDR3 extends over 15 amino acids. CDR3 coding DNA: TGTGCCAGCACCCCCTCTTTAGCGGGGGAGAACATTCAGTACTTC. Protein product: CASTPSLAGENIQYF.